Presented here are 30 T cell receptor beta chains from one specimen sequenced in a study of T-cell reconstitution after alpha-beta-depleted transplantation in children. Unique molecular identifiers were incorporated during preparation of the TCRbeta library. TCRdb redid the calling of the PCR reads with MiXCR, one entry per CDR3 protein. The sample has 200,000 to 250,000 distinct CDR3 sequences, around 10% seen once; the top ten hold over 5%. The starting material was PBMCs from the stem cell graft donor, obtained from the stem cell graft. These receptor sequences come from a human donor who donated a stem cell graft to a child with acute lymphoblastic leukemia.

This clonotype has more than one count but fewer than ten. The CDR3 DNA follows: TGCGCCAGCAGCCAAACTACACCCGGAAGCCTCCCTGGGGCCAACGTCCTGACTTTC. This gives the protein CASSQTTPGSLPGANVLTF. The J gene is TRBJ2-6, the V gene TRBV4-3; D is unclear. The CDR3 runs 19 residues. Germline V gene sequence: CDR1 LGHNA, CDR2 YSLEER. V lost 2 bases, J lost 2 bases, and 19 bases lay in between.

The table lists this clonotype with many counts. The chain employs TRBV5-6 and TRBJ2-3; D possibly corresponds to TRBD1 (6 bases). Germline V gene data show CDR1 as SGHDT and CDR2 as YYEEEE. The CDR3 totals 15 residues. The V end was cut by 3 bases, the J end by 2 bases, with 13 bases between. CDR3 coding DNA: TGTGCCAGCAGCTGGGGACACGGTACCACAGATACGCAGTATTTT. Protein: CASSWGHGTTDTQYF.

This clonotype appeared many times. The CDR3 here is CASSPGTGAYNEQFF. The CDR3 region has the DNA TGTGCCAGCTCCCCCGGGACAGGGGCTTACAATGAGCAGTTCTTC. V and J are TRBV18 and TRBJ2-1, with 10 bases fitting TRBD1. With 6 bases clipped from V and 4 bases from J, the junction kept 6 bases outside the gene matches. From germline, CDR1 is KGHSH and CDR2 LQKENI. The CDR3 length is 15 residues.

V is TRBV5-6 and J is TRBJ2-7; 8 nucleotides match TRBD2. The CDR3 is 14 amino acids. V shed 0 bases, J shed 3 bases, and the junction held 2 bases outside the gene matches. Germline V gives CDR1 SGHDT, CDR2 YYEEEE. DNA of the CDR3: TGTGCCAGCAGCTTGGGCGGGGGGTACTACGAGCAGTACTTC. The encoded protein is CASSLGGGYYEQYF.

This clonotype has just a few counts. The rearrangement uses TRBV12-3 or TRBV12-4 and TRBJ1-5; TRBD1 matches at 9 bases. Trimming removed 6 bases from V and 4 bases from J; junction bases left unmatched: 4. The CDR3 spans 14 residues. CDR3 sequence: CASRLGQGNQPQHF. The CDR3 nucleotides are TGTGCCAGCAGGCTAGGACAGGGGAATCAGCCCCAGCATTTT.

The chain combines TRBV11-2 with TRBJ2-1; TRBD2 matches at 9 bases. After removal of 6 bases from V and 1 base from J, the junction contained 7 bases not matched to a gene. The germline CDR1 and CDR2 sequences are SGHAT and FQNNGV. The CDR3 has 16 amino acids. In DNA form, the CDR3 reads TGTGCCAGCAGATCCGGACTAGCGCCGTCCTACAATGAGCAGTTCTTC. Its protein product is CASRSGLAPSYNEQFF.

This clonotype occurred many times. This sequence joins TRBV7-9 and TRBJ2-7; D is perhaps TRBD1 (7 bases). Germline CDR1 is SEHNR and CDR2 is FQNEAQ (reference sequence). The V gene lost 11 bases and the J gene lost 5 bases, with 22 bases spanning the gap. This CDR3 comprises 14 residues. The CDR3 spells CALGGGLTFHEQYF. DNA of the CDR3: TGTGCCCTCGGAGGGGGCTTAACATTCCACGAGCAGTACTTC.

This clonotype was seen at least ten times. The chain couples TRBV6-1 to TRBJ2-7, with 8 positions matching TRBD1. The V gene end was trimmed by 7 bases and the J gene end by 0 bases; junction bases not matched to a gene: 8. The length of the CDR3 is 15 residues. Germline values: CDR1 MNHNS, CDR2 SASEGT. The CDR3 region has the DNA TGTGCCAGCACCGCTAGGGACAGGAGCTCCTACGAGCAGTACTTC. Amino acid sequence: CASTARDRSSYEQYF.

There are many counts of this clonotype. The chain has TRBV20-1 and TRBJ2-3; perhaps TRBD2 as D (6 bases). Germline CDR1 DFQATT, CDR2 SNEGSKA (reference sequence). The CDR3 runs to 15 residues. V lost 3 bases and J 2 bases, leaving 15 bases between the germline ends. The CDR3 sequence is CSAREGSSPTDTQYF. The CDR3 DNA sequence: TGCAGTGCTAGGGAGGGGAGTAGTCCCACAGATACGCAGTATTTT.

This clonotype was seen a few times. V gene TRBV5-6 combines with J gene TRBJ2-5; D uncertain. The V gene's germline CDR1 is SGHDT and CDR2 YYEEEE. V lost 2 bases and J lost 2, with 13 bases in between. This CDR3 spans 15 amino acids. CDR3 residues: CASSFRRIRQETQYF. The CDR3 nucleotides are TGTGCCAGCAGCTTCCGGCGAATACGGCAAGAGACCCAGTACTTC.

This clonotype appeared many times. The gene calls are TRBV5-1 and TRBJ1-5, with D uncertain. The CDR3 sequence is 15 residues long. The V end was cut by 0 bases, the J end by 0 bases, with 7 bases between. Germline V gene data show CDR1 as SGHRS and CDR2 as YFSETQ. CDR3 sequence: CASSLGGISNQPQHF. Here the CDR3 DNA reads TGCGCCAGCAGCTTGGGGGGTATTAGCAATCAGCCCCAGCATTTT. Looking up the rest from reference TRBV5-1 and TRBJ1-5 gives the full variable domain: KAGVTQTPRYLIKTRGQQVTLSCSPISGHRSVSWYQQTPGQGLQFLFEYFSETQRNKGNFPGRFSGRQFSNSRSEMNVSTLELGDSALYLCASSLGGISNQPQHFGDGTRLSIL.

This clonotype was recorded at least ten times. The rearrangement uses TRBV20-1 and TRBJ1-2; D gene unclear. Germline-derived CDR1 and CDR2 are DFQATT and SNEGSKA (reference sequence). Trimming pared 6 bases from V and 4 bases from J, leaving 18 bases between. The CDR3 is 14 residues long. Here the CDR3 DNA reads TGCAGTGCCATCGGCAGATCGGATTTCTATGGCTACACCTTC. Translated, it gives CSAIGRSDFYGYTF.

The chain links TRBV7-2 to TRBJ2-7; TRBD2 agrees at 7 bases. The CDR3 is made up of 13 amino acids. V shed 3 bases and J 5 bases; nucleotides not matched to a gene: 4. The germline V gene has CDR1 SGHTA and CDR2 FQGNSA. CDR3 nucleotide sequence: TGTGCCAGCAGCTTCCCTAGCGGAAACGAGCAGTACTTC. This translates into CASSFPSGNEQYF.

This clonotype has only a few counts. The junction departs from germline at one end; a sequencing error may be responsible. The chain links TRBV12-3 or TRBV12-4 to TRBJ1-1; D is uncertain. The CDR3 covers 9 residues. The CDR3 loop is CASSISGPF. As DNA, the CDR3 is TGTGCCAGCAGTATCTCAGGACCTTTT.

This chain uses TRBV6-2 or TRBV6-3 with TRBJ1-2; D is perhaps TRBD1 (6 bases). The V end was cut by 2 bases, the J end by 9 bases, with 13 bases between. The length of the CDR3 is 13 residues. From germline, CDR1 is MNHEY and CDR2 SVGEGT. The chain's CDR3 is CASSYNGGQSYTF. Here the CDR3 DNA reads TGTGCCAGCAGTTACAACGGGGGGCAGAGCTACACCTTC.

The rearrangement joins TRBV5-1 to TRBJ2-3; 7 bases line up with TRBD2. Germline-derived CDR1 and CDR2 are SGHRS and YFSETQ. V lost 4 bases, J lost 2 bases, and 7 bases stayed unmatched. The CDR3 has 15 residues. CDR3 sequence reads: CASSRSGVLTDTQYF. CDR3 DNA sequence: TGCGCCAGCAGCCGGAGCGGGGTACTCACAGATACGCAGTATTTT.

This clonotype was observed a handful of times. CDR3 in DNA: TGTGCCACCACTAGCGCATGGGGCTTGAGGGAGACCCAGTACTTC. Translating gives CATTSAWGLRETQYF. The chain couples TRBV15 to TRBJ2-5; a possible D gene is TRBD2 (6 bases). The germline V and J ends were trimmed by 7 bases and 5 bases, with 20 bases remaining between them. CDR3 size: 15 residues. Per germline, CDR1 LNHNV and CDR2 YYDKDF (reference sequence).

There are many counts of this clonotype. The V and J genes are TRBV12-3 or TRBV12-4 and TRBJ2-7, with 7 bases matching TRBD1. J gave up 7 bases and V 6 bases, and 9 bases lay outside the gene matches. The CDR3 runs 13 residues. CDR3: CASRTRQGQEQYF. CDR3 nucleotide sequence: TGTGCCAGCAGAACTAGACAGGGTCAAGAGCAGTACTTC.

There are many counts of this clonotype. The V gene is TRBV10-3, the J gene TRBJ1-1; the D is unclear. Germline V CDR1 and CDR2: ENHRY, SYGVKD. The CDR3 consists of 14 residues. Trimming removed 0 bases from V and 1 base from J, with 6 bases in between. The CDR3 loop reads CAISESLANTEAFF. The CDR3 DNA reads TGTGCCATCAGTGAGTCTCTAGCGAACACTGAAGCTTTCTTT.

This clonotype has more than one count but fewer than ten. The chain is built from TRBV6-5 and TRBJ2-1; 9 bases align to TRBD2. The CDR3 is 16 residues long. Trimming cost V 4 bases and J 0 bases; bases outside gene matches: 4. CDR1 and CDR2 (germline): MNHEY, SVGAGI. The CDR3 sequence is CASSSYSGSSYNEQFF. The CDR3 bases are TGTGCCAGCAGTTCCTATAGCGGGAGCTCCTACAATGAGCAGTTCTTC.

V usage is TRBV4-2 and J usage is TRBJ2-1; D remains unclear. Trimming pared 8 bases from V and 0 bases from J, leaving 14 bases between. The CDR3 spans 15 residues. Germline-derived CDR1 and CDR2 are LGHNA and YNFKEQ. The CDR3 is CASRQMISSYNEQFF. The DNA for the CDR3 is TGTGCCAGCCGGCAGATGATAAGCTCCTACAATGAGCAGTTCTTC.

The rearrangement joins TRBV18 to TRBJ2-3; D is undetermined. Germline V gene lookup returns CDR1 KGHSH and CDR2 LQKENI. The V end lost 0 bases, the J end lost 4 bases, and 17 bases lay between the germline ends. CDR3 length: 17 residues. The CDR3: CASSPPFQVSGSDTQYF. Here the CDR3 DNA reads TGTGCCAGCTCACCACCGTTCCAAGTCTCGGGTTCAGATACGCAGTATTTT.

This clonotype was detected many times. The genes are TRBV4-3 and TRBJ2-2; 8 bases are shared with TRBD1. CDR1 and CDR2 from the germline V gene are LGHNA and YSLEER. V was clipped by 3 bases and J by 7 bases; unmatched bases: 7. The CDR3 length is 15 residues. The CDR3 DNA reads TGCGCCAGCAGCCACGACAGGGGCGTCGGCGGGGAGCTGTTTTTT. Translated, it gives CASSHDRGVGGELFF.

This chain links TRBV7-9 with TRBJ2-5, with D perhaps matching TRBD2 (6 bases). Trimming took 7 bases from V and 1 from J, leaving 7 bases between them. This CDR3 is built from 12 residues. The germline V gene has CDR1 SEHNR and CDR2 FQNEAQ (reference sequence). The CDR3 DNA follows: TGTGCCAGCACGGGGGTCCAAGAGACCCAGTACTTC. Its translation is CASTGVQETQYF.

CDR3 sequence: CASSRGGQSHEQYF. The CDR3 DNA sequence: TGTGCCAGCTCCCGAGGGGGGCAGTCGCACGAGCAGTACTTC. The rearrangement joins TRBV4-2 to TRBJ2-7; possibly TRBD1 or TRBD2 for D (6 bases each). V was clipped by 8 bases and J by 5 bases, with 19 bases between them. CDR3 size: 14 residues. Germline-derived CDR1 and CDR2 are LGHNA and YNFKEQ.

This clonotype was seen only a few times. The rearrangement uses TRBV7-2 and TRBJ2-7; 7 bases match TRBD2. The CDR3 runs to 15 residues. V dropped 4 bases and J dropped 4; count of bases not matched to a gene: 10. Germline CDR1 SGHTA, CDR2 FQGNSA. In DNA, the CDR3 is TGTGCCAGCAGCTCTGACGAGTGGGAGGGTTACGAGCAGTACTTC. It translates to CASSSDEWEGYEQYF.

V gene TRBV20-1 combines with J gene TRBJ2-7, with 8 bases lining up with TRBD2. Germline lookup yields CDR1 DFQATT and CDR2 SNEGSKA (reference sequence). The CDR3 has 15 residues. V shed 3 bases, J shed 3 bases, and the junction held 10 bases outside the gene matches. The CDR3 DNA reads TGCAGTGCTAGCCCTGGCGGGGGGACCGACTACGAGCAGTACTTC. This sequence encodes CSASPGGGTDYEQYF.

This rearrangement joins TRBV4-1 to TRBJ1-1; TRBD1 agrees at 9 bases. Germline CDR1 and CDR2: MGHRA and YSYEKL. V lost 4 bases, J lost 0 bases, and 12 bases stayed unmatched. The CDR3 covers 18 residues. The CDR3: CASSLATGGVGMNTEAFF. Here the CDR3 DNA reads TGCGCCAGCAGCCTTGCCACAGGGGGCGTGGGCATGAACACTGAAGCTTTCTTT.

This clonotype was observed a handful of times. J is TRBJ2-5 and V is TRBV18; D unclear. V lost 0 bases and J lost 5, with 10 bases in between. Per germline, CDR1 KGHSH and CDR2 LQKENI. The CDR3 covers 14 residues. CDR3 region: CASSPPEVGETQYF. The CDR3 coding sequence is TGTGCCAGCTCACCACCAGAGGTGGGGGAGACCCAGTACTTC.

The chain joins TRBV20-1 to TRBJ2-7, with TRBD2 matching over 7 bases. J gave up 9 bases and V 5 bases, and 10 bases lay outside the gene matches. Germline V gene data show CDR1 as DFQATT and CDR2 as SNEGSKA (reference sequence). This CDR3 comprises 12 residues. CDR3 nucleotide sequence: TGCAGTGCTCCGCTGAGCGGGGAACGGCAGTACTTC. Its translation: CSAPLSGERQYF.